Many counts were recorded for the clone carrying this T cell receptor (beta chain). These data come from a study of CD8+CD57+ T cells in acquired aplastic anemia. TCR beta VDJ and CDR3 profiles were obtained from a genomic DNA template. Using its own MiXCR run on the reads, TCRdb lists one record per CDR3 protein. Of about 160,000 distinct CDR3 sequences in the sample, approximately 44% are singletons; the top ten hold approximately 1%. CDR1 and CDR2 (germline): DFQATT, SNEGSKA (reference sequence). The CDR3 runs 13 residues. The J gene is TRBJ2-2, the V gene TRBV20-1; the match to TRBD2 covers 7 bases. Sequencing was carried out using sorted CD4+, CD8+, or CD8+CD57+ T cells (not recorded which) from PBMCs. The sequence came from a human donor in good health. The CDR3, as DNA: TGCAGCGCGGCGGGGGTTATGTTCGGGGAGCTGTTTTTT. This sequence encodes CSAAGVMFGELFF.